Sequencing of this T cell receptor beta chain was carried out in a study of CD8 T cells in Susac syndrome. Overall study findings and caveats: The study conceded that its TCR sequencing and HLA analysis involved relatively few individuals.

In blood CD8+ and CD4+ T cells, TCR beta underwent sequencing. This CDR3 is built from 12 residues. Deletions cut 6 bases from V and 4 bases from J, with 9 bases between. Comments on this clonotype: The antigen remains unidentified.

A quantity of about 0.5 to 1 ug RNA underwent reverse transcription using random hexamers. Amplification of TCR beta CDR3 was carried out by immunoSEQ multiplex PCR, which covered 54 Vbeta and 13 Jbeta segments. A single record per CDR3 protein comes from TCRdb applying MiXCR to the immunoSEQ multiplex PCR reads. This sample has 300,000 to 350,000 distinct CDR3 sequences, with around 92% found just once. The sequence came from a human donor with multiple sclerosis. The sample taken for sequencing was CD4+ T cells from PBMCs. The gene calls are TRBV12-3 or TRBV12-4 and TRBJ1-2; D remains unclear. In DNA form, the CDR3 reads TGTGCCAGCAGCCAAAGCCTCTATGGCTACACCTTC. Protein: CASSQSLYGYTF.